The 29 T cell receptor beta chains below all came from one sample that was sequenced in a study of Graves' ophthalmopathy and Graves' hyperthyroidism. Amplification from RNA transcripts yielded the TCR beta CDR3 regions. HTBI primers served in a first-round RT-PCR, which a second-round multiplex PCR followed. TCRdb reanalysed the multiplex PCR reads using MiXCR and keeps one entry per CDR3 protein. This sample has 200,000 to 250,000 distinct CDR3 sequences, with around 50% found just once. Sequencing was carried out using peripheral blood. The origin of the receptors is an adult man with Graves' ophthalmopathy.

In its sample, this clonotype was seen many times. The gene calls are TRBV10-1 and TRBJ2-7; 11 bases agree with TRBD1. Germline CDR1 WNHNN, CDR2 SYGVQD (reference sequence). There are 15 residues in the CDR3. V gave up 3 bases and J gave up 1 base; unmatched junction bases: 2. The CDR3 DNA reads TGCGCCAGCAGTGAAGGACAGGGGGCGTCCTACGAGCAGTACTTC. Translation gives CASSEGQGASYEQYF.

The genes are TRBV25-1 and TRBJ2-5; tentative D call: TRBD2 (6 bases). The V end lost 3 bases, the J end lost 5 bases, and 16 bases lay between the germline ends. The germline V gene has CDR1 MGHDK and CDR2 SYGVNS. CDR3 size: 15 residues. The CDR3 DNA is TGTGCCAGCAGTGAGCGGGGCCCCAGGAAGGAGACCCAGTACTTC. Its protein is CASSERGPRKETQYF.

The rearrangement links TRBV12-3 or TRBV12-4 to TRBJ1-5; 10 positions match TRBD1. The length of the CDR3 is 15 residues. CDR3: CASGPDRGLSQPQHF. CDR3 in DNA: TGTGCTAGTGGTCCAGACAGGGGGCTTAGTCAGCCCCAGCATTTT.

This chain connects TRBV7-8 to TRBJ1-1; D not resolved. V shed 2 bases and J shed 0 bases, with 7 bases lying between them. Germline values: CDR1 SGHVS, CDR2 FQNEAQ. The CDR3 contains 14 residues. The CDR3: CASSLNSLNTEAFF. The CDR3 coding sequence is TGTGCCAGCAGCTTAAACAGTCTGAACACTGAAGCTTTCTTT.

This clonotype came up a few times. The chain recombines TRBV10-3 with TRBJ2-2; TRBD1 might be the D (6 bases). The length of the CDR3 is 13 residues. Per germline, CDR1 ENHRY and CDR2 SYGVKD. V was pared by 6 bases and J by 6 bases, with 11 bases between. The CDR3 region has the DNA TGTGCCATCAGCTCAAACAGGGCCGGGGAGCTGTTTTTT. It is translated as CAISSNRAGELFF.

The chain is built from TRBV27 and TRBJ1-6; D uncertain. CDR3 length equals 14 residues. The V gene lost 1 base and the J gene lost 12 bases, with 13 bases spanning the gap. Germline CDR1 and CDR2: MNHEY and SMNVEV (reference sequence). CDR3 in DNA: TGTGCCAGCAGTTTATGGGGTTTGGGGAGACCCCTCCACTTT. This codes for CASSLWGLGRPLHF.

The V and J genes are TRBV28 and TRBJ1-2; D is uncertain. The CDR3 sequence is 15 residues long. From germline, CDR1 is MDHEN and CDR2 SYDVKM. Trimming removed 6 bases from V and 0 bases from J, with 14 bases in between. The CDR3 nucleotides read TGTGCCAGCAGCCAAACTTCAGTAACTAACTATGGCTACACCTTC. Translation gives CASSQTSVTNYGYTF.

This chain joins TRBV3-1 and TRBJ2-7; TRBD1 might be the D (6 bases). The CDR3 length is 14 residues. V lost 0 bases and J 5 bases, leaving 11 bases between the germline ends. The germline V gene has CDR1 LGHDT and CDR2 YNNKEL (reference sequence). For the CDR3, the DNA is TGTGCCAGCAGCCAAGATCAGGCAGGGGACGAGCAGTACTTC. This sequence encodes CASSQDQAGDEQYF.

With respect to this clonotype: The junction departs from germline at one end; a sequencing error may be responsible. The chain couples TRBV10-3 to TRBJ2-7; TRBD1 matches 7 bases. The germline V gene encodes CDR1 ENHRY and CDR2 SYGVKD. The CDR3 sequence is 15 residues long. CDR3: CASSPPGQTTYEQYF. CDR3 nucleotides: TGTGCCAGCAGTCCCCCGGGACAGACAACCTACGAGCAGTACTTC.

This clonotype occurred many times. V gene TRBV29-1 combines with J gene TRBJ2-7; TRBD2 matches at 11 bases. Germline CDR1 is SQVTM and CDR2 is ANQGSEA. This CDR3 spans 13 amino acids. The J segment lost 3 bases and the V segment lost 6 bases, leaving 4 bases of the junction unmatched. DNA of the CDR3: TGCAGCGTCCGACTAGCGGGGTTCTACGAGCAGTACTTC. Encoded protein: CSVRLAGFYEQYF.

A note on this clonotype: Since a much larger clone is just one base distant, this may be a read error. The rearrangement uses TRBV20-1 and TRBJ1-4; 8 nucleotides match TRBD1. Germline values: CDR1 DFQATT, CDR2 SNEGSKA (reference sequence). The length of the CDR3 is 14 residues. Germline trimming cut 5 bases from V and 5 bases from J; bases unmatched to any gene: 7. The CDR3 bases are TGCAGTGCTCGCCAGGACAGGGCGAATGAAAAACTGTTTTTT. Its protein is CSARQDRANEKLFF.

The chain carries TRBV2 and TRBJ1-2, with a weak D call TRBD1 (5 bases). CDR3 length: 15 residues. Germline V CDR1 and CDR2: SNHLY, FYNNEI. Trimming removed 2 bases at V and 4 bases at J, with 14 bases between. This CDR3 is CASSEIQGSGYGYTF. The CDR3 nucleotides are TGTGCCAGCAGTGAAATTCAGGGTTCTGGCTATGGCTACACCTTC.

CDR3 sequence (DNA): TGTGCCTCTCGGGGCCTTAAACACCTAACTAACTATGGCTACACCTTC. The encoded protein is CASRGLKHLTNYGYTF. The chain is built from TRBV2 and TRBJ1-2; weak D call: TRBD1 (5 bases). V dropped 11 bases and J dropped 0 bases, with 22 bases sitting between them. The CDR3 has 16 residues. Looked up from germline, CDR1 is SNHLY and CDR2 is FYNNEI.

This rearrangement joins TRBV2 to TRBJ1-2; D not certain. V gave up 6 bases and J gave up 6 bases, with 17 bases separating them. There are 14 residues in the CDR3. Germline CDR1 reads SNHLY; CDR2 reads FYNNEI. The CDR3 is CASSQVAGFDGYTF. The DNA for the CDR3 is TGTGCCAGCAGCCAAGTTGCGGGTTTCGATGGCTACACCTTC.

The chain combines TRBV25-1 with TRBJ1-1; no firm D call. Germline V CDR1 and CDR2: MGHDK, SYGVNS. The ends were cut back, 2 bases at V and 14 bases at J, with 21 bases in the middle. This CDR3 comprises 14 residues. Here the CDR3 DNA reads TGTGCCAGCAGTGAACCGGCGGGTTCCCTTGGAGCCTTCTTT. Its translation is CASSEPAGSLGAFF.

This clonotype was recorded a few times. The chain recombines TRBV5-1 with TRBJ2-7, with 8 positions matching TRBD2. J lost 2 bases, V lost 4 bases, and 8 bases had no gene match. The CDR3 is 15 residues long. Germline V gene data show CDR1 as SGHRS and CDR2 as YFSETQ. CDR3 in amino acids: CASSPQGLGTYEQYF. The DNA of the CDR3 is TGCGCCAGCAGCCCTCAGGGACTAGGGACCTACGAGCAGTACTTC.

The gene calls are TRBV2 and TRBJ1-1; D not certain. There are 14 residues in the CDR3. Trimming took off 7 bases at V and 4 bases at J, with 16 bases between the two ends. Germline V gene lookup returns CDR1 SNHLY and CDR2 FYNNEI. This CDR3 reads CASTLTAMSTEAFF. The CDR3 coding sequence is TGTGCCAGCACTCTGACGGCCATGAGCACTGAAGCTTTCTTT.

This chain joins TRBV2 and TRBJ2-7; D may be TRBD2 (7 bases). This CDR3 region has 15 residues. The germline V gene has CDR1 SNHLY and CDR2 FYNNEI. Trimming shortened V by 3 bases and J by 7 bases, and 19 bases separated the two germline ends. CDR3 bases: TGTGCCAGCAGTGACCCCCCCTTGAGGGGGGGTGAGCAGTACTTC. It codes for CASSDPPLRGGEQYF.

About this clonotype itself: The germline gene is not matched at one end of the junction; a read error may be the cause. V usage is TRBV29-1 and J usage is TRBJ2-5, with a tentative D call TRBD1 (6 bases). Germline V gives CDR1 SQVTM, CDR2 ANQGSEA. The CDR3 contains 12 residues. The CDR3 loop is CNVVAGEETQYF. CDR3 coding DNA: TGCAACGTTGTGGCAGGGGAAGAGACCCAGTACTTC.

As concerns this clonotype: Being one base from a much bigger clone, this may be a read error. The chain couples TRBV29-1 to TRBJ1-2; no firm D call. Germline assignment: CDR1 SQVTM and CDR2 ANQGSEA. The V gene lost 0 bases and the J gene lost 5 bases, with 7 bases spanning the gap. This CDR3 has 12 amino acids. The CDR3 is CSVEEAGYGYTF. The CDR3 DNA reads as TGCAGCGTTGAAGAAGCTGGTTATGGCTACACCTTC.

This clonotype occurred many times. CDR3 amino acids: CASSLNRESVTGELFF. DNA of the CDR3: TGTGCCAGCAGCCTAAACAGGGAGTCCGTCACCGGGGAGCTGTTTTTT. The chain links TRBV7-8 to TRBJ2-2; tentatively, D is TRBD1 (6 bases). The CDR3 covers 16 residues. V was clipped by 5 bases and J by 4 bases, with 17 bases between them. CDR1 is SGHVS and CDR2 is FQNEAQ in the germline V gene.

This clonotype came up a few times. CDR3 sequence: CASSLGGSGLNTEAFF. In DNA form, the CDR3 reads TGTGCCAGCAGCTTAGGGGGATCAGGGTTGAACACTGAAGCTTTCTTT. The chain employs TRBV11-2 and TRBJ1-1; D is perhaps TRBD1 (5 bases). The germline V gene has CDR1 SGHAT and CDR2 FQNNGV. V lost 1 base and J 0 bases, leaving 12 bases between the germline ends. CDR3 length equals 16 residues. The whole variable domain, remainder taken from reference TRBV11-2 and TRBJ1-1, is EAGVAQSPRYKIIEKRQSVAFWCNPISGHATLYWYQQILGQGPKLLIQFQNNGVVDDSQLPKDRFSAERLKGVDSTLKIQPAKLEDSAVYLCASSLGGSGLNTEAFFGQGTRLTVV.

Written as DNA, the CDR3 is TGTGCCAGCAGTCCTCAGGGGGATTACGAGCAGTACTTC. Amino acid sequence: CASSPQGDYEQYF. The V and J genes are TRBV7-6 and TRBJ2-7; 7 bases line up with TRBD1. This CDR3 contains 13 residues. Germline CDR1 is SGHVS and CDR2 is FNYEAQ. V was clipped by 6 bases and J by 4 bases; unmatched bases: 6.

This clonotype was seen many times. J is TRBJ1-5 and V is TRBV29-1, with a weak D call TRBD1 (5 bases). The germline CDR1 and CDR2 sequences are SQVTM and ANQGSEA. The germline V and J ends were trimmed by 4 bases and 3 bases, with 13 bases remaining between them. The CDR3 has 14 amino acids. The CDR3 region has the DNA TGCAGCGTTGCGGGGGGAGGAGACAATCAGCCCCAGCATTTT. Its protein is CSVAGGGDNQPQHF. Full variable domain (outside the CDR3, taken from reference TRBV29-1 and TRBJ1-5): SAVISQKPSRDICQRGTSLTIQCQVDSQVTMMFWYRQQPGQSLTLIATANQGSEATYESGFVIDKFPISRPNLTFSTLTVSNMSPEDSSIYLCSVAGGGDNQPQHFGDGTRLSIL.

With respect to this clonotype: Possible read error: a much larger clone is one base away. V usage is TRBV2 and J usage is TRBJ1-2; TRBD1 might be the D (6 bases). The V gene lost 0 bases and the J gene lost 3 bases, with 14 bases spanning the gap. The germline V gene has CDR1 SNHLY and CDR2 FYNNEI. The CDR3 runs to 16 residues. The CDR3 nucleotides read TGTGCCAGCAGTGAAGCTATAGGGGGACTGTACTATGGCTACACCTTC. It encodes CASSEAIGGLYYGYTF.

The chain has TRBV7-3 and TRBJ2-7; no clear D gene. From germline, CDR1 is SGHTA and CDR2 FQGTGA. V was shortened by 5 bases and J by 0 bases, with 8 bases between the two germline ends. CDR3 size: 13 residues. The CDR3 nucleotides are TGTGCCAGCAGCCTATTCCTCTCCTACGAGCAGTACTTC. Its protein is CASSLFLSYEQYF.

This clonotype came up many times. The V gene is TRBV15, the J gene TRBJ1-1; D gene unclear. Deletions cut 0 bases from V and 3 bases from J, with 8 bases between. The CDR3 totals 14 residues. Germline V gene data show CDR1 as LNHNV and CDR2 as YYDKDF (reference sequence). The CDR3 coding sequence is TGTGCCACCAGCAGAGACAGAATGGACACTGAAGCTTTCTTT. Translation: CATSRDRMDTEAFF.

Only a few counts were recorded for this clonotype. The chain uses TRBV10-3 and TRBJ1-4; TRBD1 matches 7 bases. J lost 0 bases, V lost 2 bases, and 3 bases had no gene match. Germline values: CDR1 ENHRY, CDR2 SYGVKD. This CDR3 has 16 amino acids. The CDR3 is CAISEGTGATNEKLFF. In nucleotides, the CDR3 is TGTGCCATCAGTGAGGGAACAGGGGCAACTAATGAAAAACTGTTTTTT.

The chain employs TRBV7-4 and TRBJ1-1; D is possibly TRBD1 (5 bases). V shed 2 bases and J shed 5 bases, with 18 bases lying between them. Per germline, CDR1 SGHVT and CDR2 SQSDAQ. The CDR3 spans 16 residues. Here the CDR3 DNA reads TGTGCCAGCAGCTTAAAACAAGCGCGACAGTGGACTGAAGCTTTCTTT. The encoded protein is CASSLKQARQWTEAFF.